This entry describes one TCR beta chain. V trimming: 0 bases; J trimming: 7 bases; junction bases outside the gene matches: 5. The CDR3 spans 15 residues. Per the germline V gene, CDR1 is SGHKS and CDR2 is YYEKEE (reference sequence). This entry belongs to a study of blood T cell repertoires in COVID-19. Study-wide background: COVID-19 samples, acute and convalescent, were from the United States, Italy and Spain.

In the original workflow: Reference gene primers were amplified, and this amplification served to estimate nucleated cell counts. The table came from immunoSEQ multiplex PCR; TCRdb's copy has only in-frame clones and leaves some out. V and J calls and clone size are given by that table; D and trimming were obtained from the DNA. The table has some 89,000 clones, 90% seen once; the top ten hold 1.5% to 2%. The chain links TRBV5-5 to TRBJ1-2, with 11 bases identical to TRBD1. Sequences were obtained from peripheral blood. The sequence derives from a man in his 60s with acute or convalescent COVID-19. CDR3 nucleotide sequence: TGTGCCAGCAGCTTGGCCGGGACAGGGGGGCTTGGCTACACCTTC. It is translated as CASSLAGTGGLGYTF.